What follows is one TCR beta chain and its context. Antigen specificity is unknown. The missing conserved phenylalanine or tryptophan at the end of this CDR3 makes a read error likely. TCRbeta libraries were built with three rounds of nested PCR, modified from ARM-PCR. Via MiXCR, TCRdb re-called the multiplex PCR reads, giving one row per CDR3 protein. The sample has 90,000 to 100,000 distinct CDR3 sequences, approximately 80% seen once. The template was RNA from unsorted bulk tissue. More than 3 cm separated this lung sample from the edge of the tumor. This record comes from a study of tumor and adjacent non-tumor tissue in lung cancer. Broader study findings: In normal lung, the top 100 clones were significantly more dominant than in tumor.

Germline lookup yields CDR1 MNHNS and CDR2 SASEGT. The CDR3 is made up of 16 amino acids. The chain employs TRBV6-1 and TRBJ2-2, with unresolved D. The sequencing sample was made of distant non-tumor lung tissue. The source of this sequence is a man aged 60 to 69 with small cell lung cancer. CDR3 residues: CAISEDHGMPAGELFL. CDR3 DNA sequence: TGTGCCATCAGTGAAGACCATGGCATGCCGGCTGGGGAGCTGTTTCTT.